This T cell receptor beta chain was documented in a study of beta chain features in type 1 diabetes. Study results and limitations: Individuals with type 1 diabetes displayed fewer insertions and more deletions at VDJ junctions. Moderate but significant shortening of TCRB CDR3s was recorded in all four CD4+ subsets from Type 1 diabetes patients.

What was sequenced were expressed TCRB transcripts, since all of the isolated RNA had been reverse transcribed. The method was immunoSEQ multiplex PCR; TCRdb's version includes in-frame clones alone and lacks a portion of them. The sample carries 100,000 to 150,000 clones, roughly 17% recorded once. Looked up from germline, CDR1 is SGHTA and CDR2 is FQGNSA. This CDR3 has 13 residues. The ends were cut back, 4 bases at V and 0 bases at J, with 6 bases in the middle. This clone showed up just a few times. Antigen specificity is unknown. Sequences were obtained from central memory CD4+ T cells from blood. The rearrangement joins TRBV7-2 to TRBJ2-5; D is unclear. The clonotype comes from a man younger than 35 with type 1 diabetes. The CDR3 protein is CASSSLYQETQYF. CDR3 sequence (DNA): TGTGCCAGCAGCTCGTTGTACCAAGAGACCCAGTACTTC.